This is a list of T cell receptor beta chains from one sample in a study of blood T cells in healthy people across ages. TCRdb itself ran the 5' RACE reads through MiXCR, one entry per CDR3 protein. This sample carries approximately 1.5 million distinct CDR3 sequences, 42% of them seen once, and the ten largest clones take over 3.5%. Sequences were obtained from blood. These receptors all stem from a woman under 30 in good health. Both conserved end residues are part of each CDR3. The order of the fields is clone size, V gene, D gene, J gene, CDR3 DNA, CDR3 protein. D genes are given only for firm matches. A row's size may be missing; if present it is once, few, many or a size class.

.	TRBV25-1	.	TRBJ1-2	TGTGCCAGCAGTCTACAGGAGTCCTATGGCTACACCTTC	CASSLQESYGYTF
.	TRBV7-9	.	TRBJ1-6	TGTGCCAGCAGCCGGGAGGGGCACTCACCCCTCCACTTT	CASSREGHSPLHF
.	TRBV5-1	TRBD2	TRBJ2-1	TGCGCCAGCAGCTTGGGACTAGCGGGGGGGCAAAGCTCCTACAATGAGCAGTTCTTC	CASSLGLAGGQSSYNEQFF
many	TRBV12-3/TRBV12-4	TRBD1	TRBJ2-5	TGTGCCAGCAGCCAGGGACAGGGGGCGCAGGAGACCCAGTACTTC	CASSQGQGAQETQYF
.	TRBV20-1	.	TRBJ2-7	TGCAGTGCTATAATCGGGGTATTTTCCTACAATGAGCAGTACTTC	CSAIIGVFSYNEQYF
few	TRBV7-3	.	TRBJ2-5	TGTGCCAGCAGCCCCGGAATTACCTACGCCCAAGAGACCCAGTACTTC	CASSPGITYAQETQYF
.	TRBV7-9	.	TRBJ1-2	TGTGCCAGCAGCCTGGACACTGGCTACACCTTC	CASSLDTGYTF
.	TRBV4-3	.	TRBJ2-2	TGCGCCAGCAGCCAGGAAGCGGTCGGGGAGCTGTTTTTT	CASSQEAVGELFF
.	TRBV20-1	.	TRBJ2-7	TGCAGTGCTAGAGAGGGACGGATCTCCTACAAGCAGTACTTC	CSAREGRISYKQYF
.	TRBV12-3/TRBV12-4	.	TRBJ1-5	TGTGCCAGCAGTACCCGACACGATAGCAATCAGCCCCAGCATTTT	CASSTRHDSNQPQHF
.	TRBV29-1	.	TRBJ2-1	TGCAGCGTCACAATCGACGGCGTAGGAGAGACCCAGTTCTTC	CSVTIDGVGETQFF
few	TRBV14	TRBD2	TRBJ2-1	TGTGCCAGCAGTCCCTACCTCGCCCCTAGCGGGAGGGATGAGCAGTTCTTC	CASSPYLAPSGRDEQFF
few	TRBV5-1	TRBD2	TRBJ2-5	TGCGCCAGCAGCAGGAGTAGCGGGAGCCAAGAGACCCAGTACTTC	CASSRSSGSQETQYF
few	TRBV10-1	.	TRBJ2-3	TGCGCCAGCAGTGAGAGCGAGGTGGGCACAGATACGCAGTATTTT	CASSESEVGTDTQYF
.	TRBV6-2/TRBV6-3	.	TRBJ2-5	TGTGCCAGCAAAGGACAAACCCACAATGAGCAGTACTTC	CASKGQTHNEQYF
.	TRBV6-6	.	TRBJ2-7	TGTGCCAGCAGTTTTGCCGGGACTGGGACCTACGAGCAGTACTTC	CASSFAGTGTYEQYF
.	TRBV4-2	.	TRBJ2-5	TGTGCCAGCAGCCAAACAGCGGTAGAAGAGACCCAGTACTTC	CASSQTAVEETQYF
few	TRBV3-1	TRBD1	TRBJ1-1	TGTGCCAGCAGCCAACACCGGGACAGGGTCACTGAAGCTTTCTTT	CASSQHRDRVTEAFF